This T cell receptor (beta chain) was captured by sequencing in a study of cytomegalovirus exposure and HLA in healthy donors. PCR used 60 Vbeta primers and 13 Jbeta primers. Clones were read by immunoSEQ multiplex PCR, and TCRdb kept only the in-frame ones, dropping some. Of about 160,000 clones in the sample, less than 80% are singletons; the top ten hold 2% to 2.5%. Trimming removed 5 bases from V and 4 bases from J, with 12 bases in between. CDR1 and CDR2 from the germline V gene are GTSNPN and SVGIG (reference sequence). This CDR3 contains 13 residues. J is TRBJ1-5 and V is TRBV30; tentative D call: TRBD1 (6 bases). The receptor was derived from a man in his forties in good health and CMV-seronegative. Sequenced sample: PBMCs. The CDR3 loop is CAWADSLNQPQHF. The CDR3 DNA reads TGTGCCTGGGCGGACAGCTTAAATCAGCCCCAGCATTTT.